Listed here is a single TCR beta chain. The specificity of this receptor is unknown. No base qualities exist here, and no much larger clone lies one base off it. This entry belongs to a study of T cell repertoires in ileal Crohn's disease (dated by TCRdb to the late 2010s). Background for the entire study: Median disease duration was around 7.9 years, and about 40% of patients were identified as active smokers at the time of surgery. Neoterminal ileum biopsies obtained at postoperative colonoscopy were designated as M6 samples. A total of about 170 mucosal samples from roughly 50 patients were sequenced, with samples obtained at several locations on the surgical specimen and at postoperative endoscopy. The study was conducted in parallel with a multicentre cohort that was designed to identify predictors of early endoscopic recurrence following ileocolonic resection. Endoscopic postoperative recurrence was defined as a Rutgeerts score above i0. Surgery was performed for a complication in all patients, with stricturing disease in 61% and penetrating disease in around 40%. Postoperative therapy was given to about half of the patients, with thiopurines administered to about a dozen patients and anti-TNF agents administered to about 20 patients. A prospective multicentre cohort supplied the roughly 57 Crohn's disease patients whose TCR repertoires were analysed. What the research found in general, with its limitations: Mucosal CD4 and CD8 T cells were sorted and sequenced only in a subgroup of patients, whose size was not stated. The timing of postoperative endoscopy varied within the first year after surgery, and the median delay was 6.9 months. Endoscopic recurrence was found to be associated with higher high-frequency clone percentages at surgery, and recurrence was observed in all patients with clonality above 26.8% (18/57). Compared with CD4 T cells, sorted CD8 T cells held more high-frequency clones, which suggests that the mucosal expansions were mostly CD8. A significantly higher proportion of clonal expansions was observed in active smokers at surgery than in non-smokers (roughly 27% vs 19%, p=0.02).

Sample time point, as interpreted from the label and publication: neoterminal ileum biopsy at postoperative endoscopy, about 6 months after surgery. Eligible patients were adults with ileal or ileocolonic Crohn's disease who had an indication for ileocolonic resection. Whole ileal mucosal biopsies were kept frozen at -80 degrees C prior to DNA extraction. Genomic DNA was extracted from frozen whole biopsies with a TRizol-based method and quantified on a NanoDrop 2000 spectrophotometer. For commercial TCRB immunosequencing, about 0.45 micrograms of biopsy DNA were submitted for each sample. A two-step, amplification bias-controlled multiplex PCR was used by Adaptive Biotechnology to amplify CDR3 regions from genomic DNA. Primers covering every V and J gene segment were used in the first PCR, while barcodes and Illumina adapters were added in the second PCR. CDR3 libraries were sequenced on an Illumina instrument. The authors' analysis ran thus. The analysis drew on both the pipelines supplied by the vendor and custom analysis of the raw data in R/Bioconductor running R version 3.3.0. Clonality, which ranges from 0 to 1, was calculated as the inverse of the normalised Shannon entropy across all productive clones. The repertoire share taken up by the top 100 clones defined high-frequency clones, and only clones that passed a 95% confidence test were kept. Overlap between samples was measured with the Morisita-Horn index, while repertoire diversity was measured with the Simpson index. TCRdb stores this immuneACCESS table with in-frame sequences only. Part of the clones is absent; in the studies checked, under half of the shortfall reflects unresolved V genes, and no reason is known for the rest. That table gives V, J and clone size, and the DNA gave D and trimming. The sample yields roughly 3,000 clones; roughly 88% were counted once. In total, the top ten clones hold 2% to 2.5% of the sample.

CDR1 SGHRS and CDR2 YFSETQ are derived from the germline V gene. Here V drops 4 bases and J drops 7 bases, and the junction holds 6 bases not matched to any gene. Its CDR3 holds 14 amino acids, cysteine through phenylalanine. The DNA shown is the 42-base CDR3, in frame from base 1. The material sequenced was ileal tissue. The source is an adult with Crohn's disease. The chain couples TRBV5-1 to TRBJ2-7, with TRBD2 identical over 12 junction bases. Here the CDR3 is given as CASSRTSGETEQYF. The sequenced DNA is TGCGCCAGCAGCCGGACTAGCGGGGAGACGGAGCAGTACTTC.